This is a list of T cell receptor beta chains from one sample in a study of T cells in Graves' hyperthyroidism and ophthalmopathy. TCRdb recomputed calls from the multiplex PCR reads with MiXCR, one row per CDR3 protein. The data contain more than 500,000 distinct CDR3 sequences, about 16% of them singletons. Material for sequencing was blood. The receptor set was obtained from a woman younger than 45 with Graves' hyperthyroidism. Each CDR3 is given with its conserved first and last residue. A D gene is named only where the DNA matches it firmly. Clone size, where shown, is once, few, many, or a class for clones that have expanded.

j_call	d_call	v_call	clone_size	cdr3_nt	cdr3_aa
TRBJ2-1	NA	TRBV12-3/TRBV12-4	many	TGTGCCAGCAGTTTAACCGTCGTCGCCCCCTACAATGAGCAGTTCTTC	CASSLTVVAPYNEQFF
TRBJ1-3	NA	TRBV7-2	few	TGTGCCAGCAGCTTAAGTTTTGGAAACACCATATATTTT	CASSLSFGNTIYF
TRBJ1-1	NA	TRBV6-1	many	TGTGCCAGCAATTTACGGGGAGCCACTGAAGCTTTCTTT	CASNLRGATEAFF
TRBJ1-6	TRBD1	TRBV28	few	TGTGCCAGCCGACTGGACAGGAATAATTCACCCCTCCACTTT	CASRLDRNNSPLHF
TRBJ2-3	NA	TRBV7-6	NA	TGTGCCAGCAGCTTAAGGGTCCCCACAGATACGCAGTATTTT	CASSLRVPTDTQYF
TRBJ2-1	TRBD2	TRBV12-3/TRBV12-4	few	TGTGCCAGCAGTTTATCGGAGGGAGGGCCCATCGATGAGCAGTTCTTC	CASSLSEGGPIDEQFF
TRBJ2-7	NA	TRBV12-3/TRBV12-4	many	TGTGCCAGCAGTTTCGGACAGTTGGTTTGGCACGAGCAGTACTTC	CASSFGQLVWHEQYF
TRBJ2-3	TRBD1	TRBV3-1	NA	TGTGCCAGCAGCCAAGGTACCGGGACAGGGCGAGATACGCAGTATTTT	CASSQGTGTGRDTQYF
TRBJ1-6	NA	TRBV6-1	few	TGTGCCAGCACCCCCAATGCTCTCTCACCCCTCCACTTT	CASTPNALSPLHF
TRBJ1-1	NA	TRBV28	many	TGTGCCAGCAGCACACAACCCGTGGAGGCTTTCTTT	CASSTQPVEAFF
TRBJ1-6	NA	TRBV5-1	few	TGCGCCAGCAGCCGGCGGACAAGTGATTCACCCCTCCACTTT	CASSRRTSDSPLHF
TRBJ1-4	NA	TRBV3-1	many	TGTGCCAGCAGCCGCAGTCGGGAAAAACTGTTTTTT	CASSRSREKLFF
TRBJ1-4	TRBD1	TRBV4-2	few	TGTGCCAGCAGCCAAGATTACCAGGGGGGTGGAAAACTGTTTTTT	CASSQDYQGGGKLFF
TRBJ2-5	NA	TRBV29-1	many	TGCAGCGTTGAATCTCTCTTCGAGGGAGAGACCCAGTACTTC	CSVESLFEGETQYF
TRBJ2-3	TRBD2	TRBV30	few	TGTGCCTGGTCCGGGACTAGCGGGAGTTTTACAGATACGCAGTATTTT	CAWSGTSGSFTDTQYF
TRBJ1-5	TRBD1	TRBV20-1	NA	TGCAGTGCTAGACGACAGGGGGGGGCCTGGCAGCCCCAGCATTTT	CSARRQGGAWQPQHF
TRBJ2-7	NA	TRBV28	few	TGTGCCAGCACCTCCGGGCGGCGAGCCTACGAGCAGTACTTC	CASTSGRRAYEQYF
TRBJ2-5	NA	TRBV24-1	many	TGTGCCACCAGTGTGGAGTATCAAGAGACCCAGTACTTC	CATSVEYQETQYF
TRBJ1-6	NA	TRBV7-9	NA	TGTGCCAGCAGCTTAGAGACAGCTAATTCACCCCTCCACTTT	CASSLETANSPLHF
TRBJ2-3	TRBD1	TRBV19	once	TGTGCCAGTAGTACGCAACAGGGGAATACGCAGTATTTT	CASSTQQGNTQYF
TRBJ2-5	TRBD1	TRBV9	many	TGTGCCAGCAGTCCTGGGACAGGGGGGGGAGAGACCCAGTACTTC	CASSPGTGGGETQYF
TRBJ1-2	NA	TRBV19	NA	TGTGCCAGTAGTACCCACCAGTGGGAGATTTCTAACTATGGCTACACCTTC	CASSTHQWEISNYGYTF